The 21 T cell receptor beta chains presented below share a single source sample, sequenced in a study of shared clonotypes between healthy human individuals. Generated by immunoSEQ multiplex PCR, the TCRdb table keeps only in-frame clones and is missing some. In the table there are about 1.9 million clones, about 94% of which are singletons. Naive CD8 cells lacked CD45RO and underwent positive selection for CCR7, leaving out terminally differentiated effector memory CD45RA+ cells. The sample comprised naive CD8+ T cells from PBMCs. Receptor source: a man aged 18 to 30 in good health. Some clones in this sample may be carry-over from other donors' samples.

The chain recombines TRBV4-1 with TRBJ2-1; D not certain. The CDR3 length is 13 residues. Trimming took 4 bases from V and 6 from J, leaving 10 bases between them. Germline CDR1 reads MGHRA; CDR2 reads YSYEKL. CDR3 loop: CASSRIDGNEQFF. The CDR3 DNA sequence: TGCGCCAGCAGCCGGATTGACGGCAATGAGCAGTTCTTC.

V usage is TRBV19 and J usage is TRBJ1-2; 8 bases fit TRBD1. Trimming removed 5 bases from V and 6 bases from J; junction bases left unmatched: 11. Germline CDR1 LNHDA, CDR2 SQIVND (reference sequence). The CDR3 contains 15 residues. The CDR3 nucleotides are TGTGCCAGTAGTGCCGGACAGGGCTTGGGAAATGGCTACACCTTC. Amino acid sequence: CASSAGQGLGNGYTF.

The J gene is TRBJ2-7, the V gene TRBV19; 9 bases line up with TRBD1. The CDR3 runs 13 residues. J gave up 4 bases and V 8 bases, and 6 bases lay outside the gene matches. The germline V gene has CDR1 LNHDA and CDR2 SQIVND (reference sequence). Here the CDR3 reads CASSNRGLYEQYF. CDR3 sequence (DNA): TGTGCCAGTTCGAACAGGGGGCTTTACGAGCAGTACTTC.

J is TRBJ2-3 and V is TRBV7-3; 8 bases are a match to TRBD1. The CDR3 sequence is 13 residues long. Germline assignment: CDR1 SGHTA and CDR2 FQGTGA. V lost 5 bases and J lost 3; bases outside the gene matches: 1. CDR3 loop: CASSDRGTDTQYF. The CDR3 DNA reads TGTGCCAGCAGCGACAGGGGTACAGATACGCAGTATTTT. Full variable domain (rest looked up from reference TRBV7-3 and TRBJ2-3): GAGVSQTPSNKVTEKGKYVELRCDPISGHTALYWYRQSLGQGPEFLIYFQGTGAADDSGLPNDRFFAVRPEGSVSTLKIQRTERGDSAVYLCASSDRGTDTQYFGPGTRLTVL.

V usage is TRBV28 and J usage is TRBJ2-3; D remains ambiguous. Germline values: CDR1 MDHEN, CDR2 SYDVKM. The CDR3 is made up of 16 amino acids. Deletions cut 5 bases from V and 8 bases from J, with 23 bases between. CDR3 bases: TGTGCCAGCAGTGCCCCCGGGTCCCTCCCTTCGGGTACGCAGTATTTT. This sequence encodes CASSAPGSLPSGTQYF.

This sequence joins TRBV7-8 and TRBJ1-2; the match to TRBD1 covers 7 bases. The CDR3 covers 15 residues. The V and J ends lost 5 bases and 2 bases, in that order; junction bases with no gene match: 8. Germline-derived CDR1 and CDR2 are SGHVS and FQNEAQ. The CDR3 sequence: CASSITGTENYGYTF. CDR3 DNA: TGTGCCAGCAGCATTACCGGGACAGAAAACTATGGCTACACCTTC.

The rearrangement uses TRBV27 and TRBJ2-7; D perhaps matches TRBD1 (6 bases). The CDR3 sequence is 14 residues long. V gave up 6 bases and J gave up 0 bases, with 12 bases separating them. The germline gives CDR1 MNHEY, CDR2 SMNVEV (reference sequence). Here the CDR3 DNA reads TGTGCCAGCAGCGTCCGGGACAACTCCTACGAGCAGTACTTC. This codes for CASSVRDNSYEQYF.

V is TRBV28 and J is TRBJ1-3; TRBD1 might be the D (5 bases). Germline loops: CDR1 MDHEN, CDR2 SYDVKM. The CDR3 length is 16 residues. Trimming took 6 bases from V and 5 from J, leaving 20 bases between them. The CDR3 region has the DNA TGTGCCAGCAGCACAGGACACACCCAATCGCGAAACACCATATATTTT. It translates to CASSTGHTQSRNTIYF.

The chain carries TRBV11-2 and TRBJ1-2; D is possibly TRBD1 (5 bases). This CDR3 has 15 residues. The V gene lost 0 bases and the J gene lost 6 bases, with 14 bases spanning the gap. CDR1 and CDR2 (germline): SGHAT, FQNNGV. CDR3 in amino acids: CASSLEYAGYNGYTF. Here the CDR3 DNA reads TGTGCCAGCAGCTTAGAATACGCAGGGTATAATGGCTACACCTTC.

The chain carries TRBV9 and TRBJ1-6; D remains unclear. The CDR3 loop spans 13 amino acids. Germline V gene lookup returns CDR1 SGDLS and CDR2 YYNGEE. V was clipped by 0 bases and J by 6 bases, with 4 bases between them. CDR3 residues: CASSVATNSPLHF. CDR3 sequence (DNA): TGTGCCAGCAGCGTAGCTACTAATTCACCCCTCCACTTT. The whole variable domain, remainder taken from reference TRBV9 and TRBJ1-6, is DSGVTQTPKHLITATGQRVTLRCSPRSGDLSVYWYQQSLDQGLQFLIQYYNGEERAKGNILERFSAQQFPDLHSELNLSSLELGDSALYFCASSVATNSPLHFGNGTRLTVT.

About this clone itself: One end of the junction is discordant with germline, which a read error may explain. V gene TRBV25-1 combines with J gene TRBJ2-1; tentative D call: TRBD1 (6 bases). Germline values: CDR1 MGHDK, CDR2 SYGVNS. The CDR3 has 14 amino acids. CDR3 nucleotide sequence: TGTGCCAGCAGCCCGGACAGTTCCCCCAATGGGCAGTTCTTC. Protein product: CASSPDSSPNGQFF.

The chain joins TRBV7-8 to TRBJ1-4; D not resolved. Germline V gene data show CDR1 as SGHVS and CDR2 as FQNEAQ. This CDR3 region has 15 residues. Trimming left V 2 bases short and J 1 base short, with 8 bases between. The CDR3 sequence: CASSLQVITNEKLFF. The CDR3 DNA is TGTGCCAGCAGCTTACAAGTGATAACTAATGAAAAACTGTTTTTT.

The chain couples TRBV28 to TRBJ1-1; D perhaps matches TRBD1 (5 bases). V lost 6 bases and J lost 4, with 18 bases in between. Germline V CDR1 and CDR2: MDHEN, SYDVKM. This CDR3 spans 15 amino acids. The CDR3 DNA follows: TGTGCCAGCAGCTACCGGTGGGGGACGGGCACTGAAGCTTTCTTT. Its translation is CASSYRWGTGTEAFF.

J is TRBJ2-3 and V is TRBV27; the D is unclear. The germline V gene has CDR1 MNHEY and CDR2 SMNVEV (reference sequence). V was shortened by 5 bases and J by 4 bases, with 16 bases between the two germline ends. This CDR3 comprises 15 residues. CDR3 nucleotides: TGTGCCAGCAGTCCAGCTCAGACAATACCAGATACGCAGTATTTT. Translated, it gives CASSPAQTIPDTQYF.

The chain has TRBV27 and TRBJ1-4; D gene uncertain. Trimming cost V 5 bases and J 5 bases, with 12 bases left between them. Germline V gene sequence: CDR1 MNHEY, CDR2 SMNVEV (reference sequence). The CDR3 consists of 14 residues. CDR3 DNA: TGTGCCAGCAGTCTAGGCCTTAGGAATGAAAAACTGTTTTTT. Translating gives CASSLGLRNEKLFF.

The chain has TRBV5-5 and TRBJ2-4; D is possibly TRBD2 (5 bases). Trimming removed 0 bases at V and 8 bases at J, with 12 bases between. The CDR3 contains 14 residues. Per the germline V gene, CDR1 is SGHKS and CDR2 is YYEKEE (reference sequence). CDR3 protein: CASSLEGLGDIQYF. The CDR3 DNA is TGTGCCAGCAGCTTGGAAGGCCTCGGGGACATTCAGTACTTC.

This clone was picked up one time. The chain links TRBV19 to TRBJ2-3; D is ambiguous. Germline CDR1 LNHDA, CDR2 SQIVND (reference sequence). There are 15 residues in the CDR3. The V end lost 3 bases, the J end lost 2 bases, and 12 bases lay between the germline ends. CDR3 nucleotide sequence: TGTGCCAGTAGTATCGTGGCAGCCGACACAGATACGCAGTATTTT. This translates into CASSIVAADTDTQYF.

CDR3 nucleotides: TGCGCCAGCAGCTTGGTTGGACAGGCCCACGAGCAGTACTTC. It yields the protein CASSLVGQAHEQYF. V is TRBV5-1 and J is TRBJ2-7; 7 bases are shared with TRBD1. The trim removed 0 bases at V and 5 bases at J, leaving 5 bases unmatched. The length of the CDR3 is 14 residues. Germline lookup yields CDR1 SGHRS and CDR2 YFSETQ.

This chain uses TRBV29-1 with TRBJ2-7, with 10 nucleotides matching TRBD1. Per germline, CDR1 SQVTM and CDR2 ANQGSEA. Trimming cost V 5 bases and J 2 bases; bases outside gene matches: 6. The CDR3 has 14 amino acids. As DNA, the CDR3 is TGCAGCGTTTTTACAGGACAGGGGGCCTACGAGCAGTACTTC. This encodes CSVFTGQGAYEQYF.

The chain carries TRBV7-2 and TRBJ1-3; no reliable D call. Trimming took 5 bases from V and 3 from J, leaving 11 bases between them. The CDR3 runs 14 residues. CDR1 and CDR2 (germline): SGHTA, FQGNSA. The DNA for the CDR3 is TGTGCCAGCAGCCCCGCGGGGTTTGGAAACACCATATATTTT. Encoded protein: CASSPAGFGNTIYF.

A remark on this clone: This CDR3 is also generated by other DNA sequences in the sample. This sequence joins TRBV25-1 and TRBJ1-1; D is undetermined. Per the germline V gene, CDR1 is MGHDK and CDR2 is SYGVNS. This CDR3 contains 12 residues. The ends were cut back, 4 bases at V and 4 bases at J, with 7 bases in the middle. CDR3 bases: TGTGCCAGCAGTGCGAGAGGCACTGAAGCTTTCTTT. This sequence encodes CASSARGTEAFF.